These 19 T cell receptor beta chains share one sample of origin, sequenced in a study of blood T cells in healthy people across ages. Together with a sample-barcoded 5' primer, a J-beta primer mix was included in a second PCR lasting about 7 to 12 cycles. TCRdb called the 5' RACE reads again in MiXCR, with one record for every CDR3 protein. The sample records 750,000 to 950,000 distinct CDR3 sequences, roughly 50% being singletons. The sequenced material came from blood. These receptors all come from an elderly man in good health.

As concerns this clonotype: A junction end diverges from the germline sequence, so it may reflect a read error. The chain has TRBV12-3 or TRBV12-4 and TRBJ1-1, with D possibly TRBD1 on 5 matching bases. This CDR3 comprises 13 residues. Here the CDR3 reads CASRSQGYTKAFF. The CDR3 DNA reads as TGTGCCAGCAGGTCCCAGGGTTACACTAAAGCTTTCTTT.

The chain has TRBV4-1 and TRBJ2-1; TRBD2 might be the D (6 bases). The CDR3 spans 15 residues. Germline-derived CDR1 and CDR2 are MGHRA and YSYEKL. V was shortened by 2 bases and J by 1 base, with 9 bases between the two germline ends. The CDR3 bases are TGCGCCAGCAGCCAACCGGGGAGGTCCTACAATGAGCAGTTCTTC. This encodes CASSQPGRSYNEQFF.

This clonotype was observed once. J is TRBJ2-1 and V is TRBV28; TRBD2 is a possible D gene (5 bases). The CDR3 consists of 14 residues. Per the germline V gene, CDR1 is MDHEN and CDR2 is SYDVKM. V was cut by 6 bases and J by 2 bases, with 11 bases left in between. CDR3 residues: CASRNEGAYNEQFF. As DNA, the CDR3 is TGTGCCAGCAGGAACGAGGGAGCCTACAATGAGCAGTTCTTC. Variable domain in full (rest from reference TRBV28 and TRBJ2-1): DVKVTQSSRYLVKRTGEKVFLECVQDMDHENMFWYRQDPGLGLRLIYFSYDVKMKEKGDIPEGYSVSREKKERFSLILESASTNQTSMYLCASRNEGAYNEQFFGPGTRLTVL.

This clonotype was recorded a few times. This chain's CDR3 is CASSVGSGPDYGYTF. CDR3 sequence (DNA): TGTGCCAGCAGCGTGGGGAGCGGTCCCGACTATGGCTACACCTTC. The chain uses TRBV9 and TRBJ1-2; D not resolved. Trimming stripped 2 bases from V and 3 bases from J, with 14 bases between. This CDR3 comprises 15 residues. CDR1 and CDR2 (germline): SGDLS, YYNGEE.

The chain couples TRBV12-3 or TRBV12-4 to TRBJ1-1; 9 bases fit TRBD1. Trimming at V came to 7 bases and at J to 1 base, leaving 1 base not matched to a gene. The CDR3 spans 13 residues. Written as DNA, the CDR3 is TGTGCCAGCACGGGACAGGGGAACACTGAAGCTTTCTTT. Protein product: CASTGQGNTEAFF.

This rearrangement joins TRBV12-3 or TRBV12-4 to TRBJ2-3; TRBD1 might be the D (5 bases). The CDR3 has 11 amino acids. Between the trimmed V and J ends, which lost 2 bases and 14 bases, there was a span of 11 bases. CDR3 loop: CASSLQGYAYF. CDR3 DNA sequence: TGTGCCAGCAGTTTACAGGGATACGCGTATTTT.

This clonotype was counted ten times or more. The chain links TRBV12-3 or TRBV12-4 to TRBJ1-1, with D maybe TRBD1 (5 bases). The V end was cut by 6 bases, the J end by 4 bases, with 9 bases between. This CDR3 comprises 12 residues. CDR3 sequence (DNA): TGTGCCAGCAGCGCTCAGGGCACTGAAGCTTTCTTT. Translating it yields CASSAQGTEAFF.

This clonotype came up many times. The chain combines TRBV7-9 with TRBJ1-2; a possible D gene is TRBD1 (5 bases). The CDR3 sequence is 12 residues long. Germline V gene data show CDR1 as SEHNR and CDR2 as FQNEAQ (reference sequence). The V and J ends lost 5 bases and 7 bases respectively, with 11 bases between them. The CDR3 protein is CASSLDSSGYTF. CDR3 sequence (DNA): TGTGCCAGCAGCCTCGACAGCTCTGGCTACACCTTC.

This clonotype has more than one count but fewer than ten. The chain recombines TRBV5-1 with TRBJ2-5, with D tentatively TRBD1 or TRBD2 (5 bases each). This CDR3 contains 14 residues. Trimming pared 4 bases from V and 2 bases from J, leaving 12 bases between. CDR1 is SGHRS, CDR2 YFSETQ, per germline. The CDR3 DNA reads as TGCGCCAGCAGCCCCGGGACCGATCAAGAGACCCAGTACTTC. Amino acids: CASSPGTDQETQYF.

The chain recombines TRBV30 with TRBJ1-2; weak D call: TRBD1 (5 bases). CDR3 size: 14 residues. Germline V gene data show CDR1 as GTSNPN and CDR2 as SVGIG (reference sequence). Trimming cost V 3 bases and J 2 bases, with 13 bases left between them. DNA of the CDR3: TGTGCCTGGAGCCTTGGGCAGGGCAACTATGGCTACACCTTC. It yields the protein CAWSLGQGNYGYTF.

The V call is TRBV15, the J call TRBJ2-7; D is undetermined. This CDR3 spans 14 amino acids. From germline, CDR1 is LNHNV and CDR2 YYDKDF (reference sequence). The V and J ends lost 0 bases and 2 bases respectively, with 8 bases between them. The CDR3 DNA reads as TGTGCCACCAGCAGAGATCCAGGAGCCTACGAGCAGTACTTC. The encoded protein is CATSRDPGAYEQYF.

The rearrangement links TRBV7-2 to TRBJ1-2, with TRBD1 matching over 8 bases. Germline trimming cut 1 base from V and 7 bases from J; bases unmatched to any gene: 8. Germline V gene lookup returns CDR1 SGHTA and CDR2 FQGNSA. The CDR3 sequence is 15 residues long. The CDR3 sequence is CASSLVGQALSGYTF. Written as DNA, the CDR3 is TGTGCCAGCAGCTTAGTGGGACAGGCTTTGTCTGGCTACACCTTC.

The chain links TRBV11-3 to TRBJ1-1, with D hard to call. V lost 5 bases, J lost 11 bases, and 15 bases lay in between. Germline assignment: CDR1 SGHNT and CDR2 YENEEA. The CDR3 runs 12 residues. The CDR3 is CASSPGLGPAFF. Here the CDR3 DNA reads TGTGCCAGCAGCCCTGGACTGGGCCCGGCTTTCTTT.

This clonotype was detected a few times. V is TRBV7-2 and J is TRBJ2-1, with D maybe TRBD2 (6 bases). The last part of the DNA fits TRBJ2-7 better; the J call may be wrong. Germline V gives CDR1 SGHTA, CDR2 FQGNSA. The CDR3 totals 14 residues. The CDR3 sequence: CASSRELALYEQYF. The CDR3 DNA reads as TGTGCCAGCAGCCGGGAACTAGCCCTCTACGAGCAGTACTTC.

This chain uses TRBV12-3 or TRBV12-4 with TRBJ1-6; D not resolved. The CDR3 is made up of 14 amino acids. The germline V and J ends were trimmed by 5 bases and 7 bases, with 12 bases remaining between them. The CDR3 here is CASSREIGNSPLHF. The CDR3 coding sequence is TGTGCCAGCAGTAGGGAAATTGGGAATTCACCCCTCCACTTT.

This clonotype occurred once. This rearrangement joins TRBV27 to TRBJ2-1, with TRBD2 as a possible D gene (5 bases). The ends were cut back, 2 bases at V and 14 bases at J, with 16 bases in the middle. Germline V lookup: CDR1 MNHEY, CDR2 SMNVEV (reference sequence). The CDR3 length is 13 residues. The CDR3 loop reads CASSLTEEFPEFF. The DNA of the CDR3 is TGTGCCAGCAGTTTAACGGAGGAATTCCCCGAGTTCTTC.

This chain uses TRBV4-1 with TRBJ2-4; 8 bases are a match to TRBD2. With the DNA end fitting TRBJ2-7 better, the J assignment may be wrong. The length of the CDR3 is 16 residues. The germline gives CDR1 MGHRA, CDR2 YSYEKL. CDR3 in DNA: TGCGCCAGCAGCCAAGATCTGGCGGGAGGAGGATACGAGCAGTACTTC. This encodes CASSQDLAGGGYEQYF.

The gene calls are TRBV20-1 and TRBJ2-3, with 7 bases aligning to TRBD2. CDR1 and CDR2 from the germline V gene are DFQATT and SNEGSKA (reference sequence). After removal of 5 bases from V and 0 bases from J, the junction contained 5 bases not matched to a gene. This CDR3 has 14 amino acids. The CDR3 reads CSAEASGSTDTQYF. DNA of the CDR3: TGCAGTGCTGAGGCTAGCGGTAGCACAGATACGCAGTATTTT.

The rearrangement uses TRBV10-3 and TRBJ2-5; tentatively, D is TRBD1 (5 bases). The DNA end is more similar to TRBJ2-7, so the J call may be wrong. This CDR3 region has 11 residues. Germline-derived CDR1 and CDR2 are ENHRY and SYGVKD. The CDR3 protein is CAILTVSEQYF. The CDR3 coding sequence is TGTGCCATCCTGACAGTAAGCGAGCAGTACTTC.